This is a list of T cell receptor beta chains from one sample in a study of blood T cell repertoires in COVID-19. Produced via immunoSEQ multiplex PCR; TCRdb's table is partial and in-frame only. The sample lists 250,000 to 300,000 clones; under 90% were seen once. The sequencing sample was made of PBMCs or T cells enriched from blood (not recorded which). These receptors all stem from a woman in her 50s who had been exposed to COVID-19. CDR3s include the opening cysteine and the closing phenylalanine or tryptophan. A D gene is named only where the DNA matches it firmly. For some rows the clone size is stated as once, few or many, or as a class when expanded; others skip it.

-	TRBV21-1	-	TRBJ2-7	CASREDITKDEQYF	TGTGCCAGCAGAGAGGACATTACTAAAGACGAGCAGTACTTC
-	TRBV4-1	-	TRBJ2-1	CASSQDLVGGYNEQFF	TGCGCCAGCAGCCAAGATCTGGTGGGGGGCTACAATGAGCAGTTCTTC
-	TRBV28	-	TRBJ1-6	CASRPGGSSYNSPLHF	TGTGCCAGCCGCCCCGGTGGGAGCTCCTATAATTCACCCCTCCACTTT
TRBD1	TRBV10-3	-	TRBJ1-1	CAISGGQTNTEAFF	TGTGCCATCAGTGGGGGACAGACGAACACTGAAGCTTTCTTT
-	TRBV5-1	-	TRBJ2-6	CASSLKQLPGANVLTF	TGCGCCAGCAGCTTGAAACAGCTCCCTGGGGCCAACGTCCTGACTTTC
-	TRBV27	-	TRBJ2-2	CASSLNTGELFF	TGTGCCAGCAGTCTAAACACCGGGGAGCTGTTTTTT
-	TRBV5-1	few	TRBJ1-2	CASSHGTGTPYGYTF	TGCGCCAGCAGCCACGGCACGGGGACTCCCTATGGCTACACCTTC
TRBD1	TRBV5-1	once	TRBJ1-1	CASSHEDRMNTEAFF	TGCGCCAGCAGCCACGAGGACAGGATGAACACTGAAGCTTTCTTT
TRBD1	TRBV27	-	TRBJ1-2	CASSWDRNYGYTF	TGTGCCAGCAGTTGGGACAGGAACTATGGCTACACCTTC
TRBD1	TRBV2	-	TRBJ2-3	CASSKKGTGIVVTDTQYF	TGTGCCAGCAGTAAAAAAGGGACAGGGATTGTAGTGACAGATACGCAGTATTTT
TRBD2	TRBV7-9	-	TRBJ2-2	CASTKLAGGLNTGELFF	TGTGCCAGCACCAAACTAGCGGGAGGGCTGAACACCGGGGAGCTGTTTTTT
-	TRBV6-5	-	TRBJ1-2	CASGGLGSDNYGYTF	TGTGCCAGCGGAGGTCTAGGGTCGGATAACTATGGCTACACCTTC
-	TRBV18	once	TRBJ2-2	CASSPQTDPGTGELFF	TGTGCCAGCTCACCGCAGACAGATCCGGGCACCGGGGAGCTGTTTTTT
TRBD1	TRBV3-1/TRBV3-2	-	TRBJ1-1	CASSQGPGQGARNTEAFF	TGTGCCAGCAGCCAAGGTCCGGGACAGGGAGCAAGGAACACTGAAGCTTTCTTT
TRBD2	TRBV7-2	-	TRBJ2-3	CASSLDASGESVSTDTQYF	TGTGCCAGCAGCTTAGATGCTAGCGGGGAATCAGTATCCACAGATACGCAGTATTTT
-	TRBV30	-	TRBJ1-3	CAWSVLVSGNTIYF	TGTGCCTGGAGTGTACTTGTCTCGGGAAACACCATATATTTT
-	TRBV9	-	TRBJ2-7	CASSPRGRGDEQYF	TGTGCCAGCAGCCCACGGGGCAGGGGGGACGAGCAGTACTTC
TRBD2	TRBV30	-	TRBJ2-3	CAWMRGGGGTDTQYF	TGTGCCTGGATGCGTGGCGGGGGGGGGACAGATACGCAGTATTTT
-	TRBV2	once	TRBJ2-7	CASLRTIQYF	TGTGCCAGCCTAAGGACTATTCAGTACTTC
-	TRBV5-1	-	TRBJ1-2	CASSLTPDTNYGYTF	TGCGCCAGCAGCTTGACACCCGACACAAACTATGGCTACACCTTC
TRBD1	TRBV10-3	-	TRBJ2-7	CAHREGQGNEQYF	TGTGCCCATCGAGAGGGACAGGGGAACGAGCAGTACTTC
-	TRBV6-2/TRBV6-3	-	TRBJ2-7	CASSYSLAREQYF	TGTGCCAGCAGTTATTCTTTAGCTCGTGAGCAGTACTTC
TRBD1	TRBV18	-	TRBJ2-3	CASSQRTGDPDTQYF	TGTGCCAGCTCACAAAGGACAGGGGACCCAGATACGCAGTATTTT
-	TRBV6-2/TRBV6-3	-	TRBJ1-2	CASSGFGYTF	TGTGCCAGCAGTGGCTTCGGCTACACCTTC
-	TRBV21-1	-	TRBJ1-5	CASSSPGQNNQPQHF	TGTGCCAGCAGCTCACCGGGACAGAACAATCAGCCCCAGCATTTT
-	TRBV5-1	once	TRBJ1-6	CASSLPGPDDSPLHF	TGCGCCAGCAGCTTGCCAGGCCCCGACGATTCACCCCTCCACTTT
TRBD1	TRBV7-9	-	TRBJ1-2	CASSRTGVPNYGYTF	TGTGCCAGCAGCCGAACAGGGGTTCCTAATTATGGCTACACCTTC
-	TRBV10-3	-	TRBJ2-5	CAIKNDWPQPGAQYF	TGTGCCATCAAGAACGACTGGCCGCAACCCGGGGCCCAGTACTTC
-	TRBV28	-	TRBJ1-1	CASSFQGWAAAFF	TGTGCCAGCAGTTTCCAGGGGTGGGCTGCAGCTTTCTTT
-	TRBV3-1/TRBV3-2	-	TRBJ1-5	CASSASGASNQPQHF	TGTGCCAGCAGTGCTTCAGGGGCCTCCAATCAGCCCCAGCATTTT
TRBD1	TRBV4-1	-	TRBJ2-2	CASSQESAGGTGELFF	TGCGCCAGCAGCCAAGAAAGCGCAGGGGGCACCGGGGAGCTGTTTTTT
TRBD2	TRBV19	-	TRBJ2-2	CASAAGGRYTGELFF	TGTGCCAGTGCCGCGGGGGGGCGGTACACCGGGGAGCTGTTTTTT
-	TRBV4-1	-	TRBJ1-2	CASSQAQGFSNYGYTF	TGCGCCAGCAGCCAAGCACAGGGCTTCTCTAACTATGGCTACACCTTC
TRBD1	TRBV3-1/TRBV3-2	-	TRBJ1-6	CASSRTGWNSPLHF	TGTGCCAGCAGCCGGACAGGGTGGAATTCACCCCTCCACTTT
TRBD1	TRBV7-9	-	TRBJ1-5	CASSLETGGHQPQHF	TGTGCCAGCAGCTTAGAAACAGGGGGCCATCAGCCCCAGCATTTT
TRBD2	TRBV27	-	TRBJ2-1	CASSFRWLAGPISYNEQFF	TGTGCCAGCAGTTTTAGGTGGCTAGCGGGCCCCATCTCCTACAATGAGCAGTTCTTC
-	TRBV14	-	TRBJ2-1	CASSQVVGVRRLSGFYNEQFF	TGTGCCAGCAGCCAAGTTGTAGGGGTTAGGCGGTTATCTGGGTTCTACAATGAGCAGTTCTTC
-	TRBV11-2	-	TRBJ1-6	CASSQNRQALPYNSPLHF	TGTGCCAGCAGCCAAAACCGACAGGCCCTTCCCTATAATTCACCCCTCCACTTT
TRBD1	TRBV7-7	-	TRBJ1-5	CASSGGTGNQPQHF	TGTGCTAGCAGCGGGGGGACAGGGAATCAGCCCCAGCATTTT
-	TRBV27	-	TRBJ2-7	CASSKQPIGVEQYF	TGTGCCAGCAGTAAACAGCCGATCGGGGTCGAGCAGTACTTC
-	TRBV21-1	-	TRBJ2-7	CASSKAGQTYEQYF	TGTGCCAGCAGCAAAGCAGGACAAACTTACGAGCAGTACTTC
-	TRBV21-1	-	TRBJ2-5	CASSIEGTSGAQETQYF	TGTGCCAGCAGCATCGAGGGGACTAGCGGGGCCCAAGAGACCCAGTACTTC
TRBD1	TRBV2	-	TRBJ2-5	CASSRGETQYF	TGTGCCAGCAGCAGGGGGGAGACCCAGTACTTC
TRBD1	TRBV3-1/TRBV3-2	-	TRBJ2-7	CASSQETGNPYEQYF	TGTGCCAGCAGCCAAGAGACAGGGAATCCCTACGAGCAGTACTTC
-	TRBV12-3/TRBV12-4	-	TRBJ2-5	CASRRTTQETQYF	TGTGCCAGCCGCCGGACTACCCAAGAGACCCAGTACTTC
-	TRBV2	once	TRBJ1-6	CASSGWGGGNSPLHF	TGTGCCAGCAGTGGTTGGGGAGGAGGGAATTCACCCCTCCACTTT
-	TRBV4-1	-	TRBJ1-2	CASSHTEGNYGYTF	TGCGCCAGCAGCCATACCGAGGGCAACTATGGCTACACCTTC
-	TRBV15	-	TRBJ1-6	CATSSSLYVSLHF	TGTGCCACCAGCAGCTCCCTTTATGTGTCCCTCCACTTT
-	TRBV28	-	TRBJ1-2	CASTSMSYGYTF	TGTGCCAGCACTTCGATGAGCTATGGCTACACCTTC
-	TRBV7-9	once	TRBJ1-1	CASSPQAGNTEAFF	TGTGCCAGCAGCCCCCAGGCGGGGAACACTGAAGCTTTCTTT
-	TRBV10-3	-	TRBJ1-2	CAISESAASGGYTF	TGTGCCATCAGTGAGTCGGCGGCCTCGGGTGGCTACACCTTC
-	TRBV3-1/TRBV3-2	-	TRBJ1-2	CASSQVGNPGGYTF	TGTGCCAGCAGCCAAGTAGGGAACCCGGGAGGCTACACCTTC
-	TRBV18	-	TRBJ2-3	CASSQPGGPDTQYF	TGTGCCAGCTCGCAGCCGGGGGGCCCAGATACGCAGTATTTT
TRBD1	TRBV28	-	TRBJ2-7	CASSLSIGTGEIYEQYF	TGTGCCAGCAGTTTATCAATCGGGACAGGGGAAATCTACGAGCAGTACTTC